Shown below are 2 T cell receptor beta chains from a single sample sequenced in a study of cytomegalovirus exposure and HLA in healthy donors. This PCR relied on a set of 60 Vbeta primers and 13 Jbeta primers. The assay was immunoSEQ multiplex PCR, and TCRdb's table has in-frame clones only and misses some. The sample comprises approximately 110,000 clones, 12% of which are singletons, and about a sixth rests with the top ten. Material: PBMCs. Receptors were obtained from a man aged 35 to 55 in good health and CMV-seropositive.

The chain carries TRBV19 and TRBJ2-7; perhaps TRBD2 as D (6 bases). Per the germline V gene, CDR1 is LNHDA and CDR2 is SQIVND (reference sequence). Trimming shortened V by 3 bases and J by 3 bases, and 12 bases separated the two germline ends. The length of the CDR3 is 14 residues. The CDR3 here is CASSIGRQFYEQYF. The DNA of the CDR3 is TGTGCCAGTAGTATTGGGAGGCAGTTCTACGAGCAGTACTTC.

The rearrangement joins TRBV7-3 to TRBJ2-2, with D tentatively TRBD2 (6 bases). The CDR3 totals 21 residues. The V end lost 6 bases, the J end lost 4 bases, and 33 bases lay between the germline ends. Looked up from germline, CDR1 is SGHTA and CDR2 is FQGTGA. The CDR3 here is CASSPAPGLAPILQTTGELFF. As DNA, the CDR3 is TGTGCCAGCAGTCCGGCCCCTGGTCTAGCGCCAATTCTTCAAACCACCGGGGAGCTGTTTTTT.